The clone carrying this T cell receptor (beta chain) was seen more than once but under ten times. Its antigen is currently unknown. Different DNA sequences within this sample yield the same CDR3. Following autologous stem cell transplantation, relapse occurred in every patient, and exposure to brentuximab vedotin varied. Responses achieved at best were complete response, partial response or progressive disease. The data derive from a study of PD-1 blockade in classical Hodgkin lymphoma. Across the study: Patients were dosed intravenously with nivolumab at 3 mg/kg every 2 weeks. Study outcomes and limitations: For complete responders, baseline diversity was comparable to that of newly diagnosed patients. Initiation of nivolumab under 1 year after ASCT led to exclusion of patients.

Sequencing was performed with immunoSEQ multiplex PCR; in TCRdb, only in-frame clones are kept and a portion is missing. The sample shows roughly 140,000 clones, about 81% of them seen only once. The receptor's source is a human donor with classical Hodgkin lymphoma. Source: peripheral blood mononuclear cells (PBMCs), taken before the second cycle of nivolumab.

In DNA, the CDR3 is TGTGCCAGCAGCTTTTTAGCGGGGGAAAGCACAGATACGCAGTATTTT. The encoded protein is CASSFLAGESTDTQYF. This chain uses TRBV7-6 with TRBJ2-3, with 9 bases identical to TRBD2. CDR3 size: 16 residues. In germline, CDR1 is SGHVS, CDR2 FNYEAQ. After removal of 3 bases from V and 0 bases from J, the junction contained 4 bases not matched to a gene.